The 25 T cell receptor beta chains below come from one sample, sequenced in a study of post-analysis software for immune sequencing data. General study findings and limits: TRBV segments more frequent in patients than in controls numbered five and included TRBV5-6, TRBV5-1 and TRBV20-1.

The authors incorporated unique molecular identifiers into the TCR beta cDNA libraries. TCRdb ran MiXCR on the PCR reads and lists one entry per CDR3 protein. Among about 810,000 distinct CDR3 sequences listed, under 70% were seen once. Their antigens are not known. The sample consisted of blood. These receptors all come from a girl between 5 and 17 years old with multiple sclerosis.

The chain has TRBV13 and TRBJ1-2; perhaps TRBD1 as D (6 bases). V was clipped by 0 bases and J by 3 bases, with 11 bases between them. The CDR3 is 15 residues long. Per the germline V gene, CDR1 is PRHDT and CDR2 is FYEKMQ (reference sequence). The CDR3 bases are TGTGCCAGCAGCTTAGGCTGGGGACAATACTATGGCTACACCTTC. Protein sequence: CASSLGWGQYYGYTF.

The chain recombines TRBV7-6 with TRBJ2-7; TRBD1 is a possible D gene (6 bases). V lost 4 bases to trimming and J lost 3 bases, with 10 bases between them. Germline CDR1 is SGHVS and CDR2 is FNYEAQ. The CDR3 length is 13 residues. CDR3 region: CASSSGQCYEQYF. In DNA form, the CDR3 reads TGTGCCAGCAGCTCTGGACAGTGCTACGAGCAGTACTTC. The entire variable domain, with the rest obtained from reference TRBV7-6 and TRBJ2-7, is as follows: GAGVSQSPRYKVTKRGQDVALRCDPISGHVSLYWYRQALGQGPEFLTYFNYEAQQDKSGLPNDRFSAERPEGSISTLTIQRTEQRDSAMYRCASSSGQCYEQYFGPGTRLTVT.

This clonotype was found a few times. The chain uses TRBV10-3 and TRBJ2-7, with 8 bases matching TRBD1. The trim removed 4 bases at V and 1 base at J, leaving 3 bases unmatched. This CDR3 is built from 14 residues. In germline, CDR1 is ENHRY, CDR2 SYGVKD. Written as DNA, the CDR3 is TGTGCCATCAGTGGAGACAGGGGTTCCTACGAGCAGTACTTC. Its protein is CAISGDRGSYEQYF.

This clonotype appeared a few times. The CDR3 spells CASSAGAHGSPLHF. The CDR3 nucleotides are TGTGCCAGCAGCGCAGGGGCGCACGGCTCACCCCTCCACTTT. The chain couples TRBV12-3 or TRBV12-4 to TRBJ1-6; maybe TRBD1 (6 bases). The CDR3 is made up of 14 amino acids. V lost 6 bases and J lost 10, with 16 bases in between.

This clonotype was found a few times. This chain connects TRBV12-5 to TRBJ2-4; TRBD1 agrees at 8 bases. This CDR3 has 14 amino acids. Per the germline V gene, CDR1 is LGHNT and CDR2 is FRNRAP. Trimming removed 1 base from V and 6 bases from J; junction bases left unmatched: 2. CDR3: CASGLGDRLNIQYF. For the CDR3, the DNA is TGTGCTAGTGGTTTGGGGGACAGGTTAAACATTCAGTACTTC.

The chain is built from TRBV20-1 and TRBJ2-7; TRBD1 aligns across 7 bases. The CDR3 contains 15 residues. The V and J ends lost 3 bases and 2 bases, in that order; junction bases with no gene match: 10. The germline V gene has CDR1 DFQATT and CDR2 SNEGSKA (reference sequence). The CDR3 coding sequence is TGCAGTGCTAGCCCGCTAGGGGACAGCCCCTACGAGCAGTACTTC. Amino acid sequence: CSASPLGDSPYEQYF.

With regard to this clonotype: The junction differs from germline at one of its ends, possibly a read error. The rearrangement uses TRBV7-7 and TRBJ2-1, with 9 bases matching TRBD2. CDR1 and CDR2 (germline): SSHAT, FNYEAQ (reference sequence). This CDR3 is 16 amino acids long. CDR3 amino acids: CASSLVLAGSYNEQFF. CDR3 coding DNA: TGTGCTAGCAGCTTAGTACTAGCGGGCTCCTACAATGAGCAGTTCTTC.

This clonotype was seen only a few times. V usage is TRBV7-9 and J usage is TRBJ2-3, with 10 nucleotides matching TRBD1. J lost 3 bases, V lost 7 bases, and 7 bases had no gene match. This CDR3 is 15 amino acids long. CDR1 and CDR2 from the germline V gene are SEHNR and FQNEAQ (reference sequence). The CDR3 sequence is CASTEPGQGTDTQYF. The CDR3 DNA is TGTGCCAGCACCGAACCGGGACAGGGGACAGATACGCAGTATTTT.

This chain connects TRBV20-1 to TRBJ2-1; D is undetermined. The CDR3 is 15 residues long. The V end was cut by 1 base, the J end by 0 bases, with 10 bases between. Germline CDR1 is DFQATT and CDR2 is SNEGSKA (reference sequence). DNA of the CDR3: TGCAGTGCTAGAGTCCCCTCGAGCTCCTACAATGAGCAGTTCTTC. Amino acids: CSARVPSSSYNEQFF.

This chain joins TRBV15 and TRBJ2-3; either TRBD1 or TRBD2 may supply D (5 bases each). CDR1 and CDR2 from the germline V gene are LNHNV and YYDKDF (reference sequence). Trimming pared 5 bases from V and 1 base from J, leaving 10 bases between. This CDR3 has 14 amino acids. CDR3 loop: CATSFGTGTDTQYF. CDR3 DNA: TGTGCCACCAGCTTCGGGACGGGCACAGATACGCAGTATTTT.

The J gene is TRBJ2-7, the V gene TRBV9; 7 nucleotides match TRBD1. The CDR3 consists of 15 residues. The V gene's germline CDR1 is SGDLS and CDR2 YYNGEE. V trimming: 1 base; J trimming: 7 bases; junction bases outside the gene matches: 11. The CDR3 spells CASSVRGQTFGEQYF. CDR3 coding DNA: TGTGCCAGCAGCGTACGGGGACAGACCTTCGGTGAGCAGTACTTC.

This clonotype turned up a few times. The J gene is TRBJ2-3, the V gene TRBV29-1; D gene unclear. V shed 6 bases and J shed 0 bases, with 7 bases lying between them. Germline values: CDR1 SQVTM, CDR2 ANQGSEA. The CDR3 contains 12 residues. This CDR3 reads CSVSPSTDTQYF. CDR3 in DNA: TGCAGCGTCTCTCCTAGCACAGATACGCAGTATTTT.

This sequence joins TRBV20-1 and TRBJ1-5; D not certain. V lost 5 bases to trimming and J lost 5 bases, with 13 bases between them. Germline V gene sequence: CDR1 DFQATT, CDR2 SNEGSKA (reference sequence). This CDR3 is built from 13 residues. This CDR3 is CSALWRTDQPQHF. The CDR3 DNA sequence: TGCAGTGCTTTATGGCGGACCGATCAGCCCCAGCATTTT.

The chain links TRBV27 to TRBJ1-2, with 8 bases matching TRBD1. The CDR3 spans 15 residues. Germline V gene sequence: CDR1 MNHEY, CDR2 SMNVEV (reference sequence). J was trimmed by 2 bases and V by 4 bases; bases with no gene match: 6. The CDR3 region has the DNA TGTGCCAGCAGTTCCCTCGGGACAGGCAACTATGGCTACACCTTC. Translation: CASSSLGTGNYGYTF.

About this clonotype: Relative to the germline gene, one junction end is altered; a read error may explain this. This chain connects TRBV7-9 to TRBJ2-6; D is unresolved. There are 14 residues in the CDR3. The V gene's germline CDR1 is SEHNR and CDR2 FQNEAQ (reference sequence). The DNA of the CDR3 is TGTGCCGGCAGCTTAGCCTCTGGGGCCAACGTCCTGACTTTC. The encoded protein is CAGSLASGANVLTF.

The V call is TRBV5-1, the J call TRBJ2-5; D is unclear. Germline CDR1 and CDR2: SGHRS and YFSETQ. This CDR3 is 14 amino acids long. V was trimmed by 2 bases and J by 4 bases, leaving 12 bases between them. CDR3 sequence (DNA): TGCGCCAGCAGCTTCGACGGCAAGCGAGAGACCCAGTACTTC. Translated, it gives CASSFDGKRETQYF.

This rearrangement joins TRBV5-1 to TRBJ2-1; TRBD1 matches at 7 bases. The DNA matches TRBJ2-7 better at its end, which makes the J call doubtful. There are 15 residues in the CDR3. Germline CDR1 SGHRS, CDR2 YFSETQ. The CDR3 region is CASSATGTAEYEQYF. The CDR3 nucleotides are TGCGCCAGCAGCGCAACCGGGACAGCCGAATACGAGCAGTACTTC.

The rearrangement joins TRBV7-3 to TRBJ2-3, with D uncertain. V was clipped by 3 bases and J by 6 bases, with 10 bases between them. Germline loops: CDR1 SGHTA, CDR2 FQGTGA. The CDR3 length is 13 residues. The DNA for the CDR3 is TGTGCCAGCAGCTTCAATACGGGCGATACGCAGTATTTT. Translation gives CASSFNTGDTQYF.

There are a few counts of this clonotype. The CDR3 is CASSFQGGSYNEQFF. The CDR3 DNA reads TGTGCCAGCAGCTTCCAGGGAGGCTCCTACAATGAGCAGTTCTTC. The V call is TRBV11-2, the J call TRBJ2-1; a possible D gene is TRBD2 (6 bases). Trimming took off 3 bases at V and 0 bases at J, with 9 bases between the two ends. This CDR3 spans 15 amino acids. The germline gives CDR1 SGHAT, CDR2 FQNNGV.

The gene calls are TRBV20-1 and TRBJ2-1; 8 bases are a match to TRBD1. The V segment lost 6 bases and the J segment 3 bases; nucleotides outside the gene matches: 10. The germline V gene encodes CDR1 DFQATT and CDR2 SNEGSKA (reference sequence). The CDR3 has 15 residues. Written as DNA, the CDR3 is TGCAGTGCCCAACTTCACAGGGGGTTCTACAATGAGCAGTTCTTC. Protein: CSAQLHRGFYNEQFF.

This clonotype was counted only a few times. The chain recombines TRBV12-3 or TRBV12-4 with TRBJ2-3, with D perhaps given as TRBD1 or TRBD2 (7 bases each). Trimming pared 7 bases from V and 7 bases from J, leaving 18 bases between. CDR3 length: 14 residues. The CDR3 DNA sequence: TGTGCCAGCACCGCAGGGGGGACTACAAATACGCAGTATTTT. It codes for CASTAGGTTNTQYF.

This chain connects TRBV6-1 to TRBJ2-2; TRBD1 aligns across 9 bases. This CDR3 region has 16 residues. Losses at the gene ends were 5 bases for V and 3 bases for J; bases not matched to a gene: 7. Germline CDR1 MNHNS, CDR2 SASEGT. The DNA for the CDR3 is TGTGCCAGCAGTCCACGGACAGGGGTGTACACCGGGGAGCTGTTTTTT. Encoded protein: CASSPRTGVYTGELFF.

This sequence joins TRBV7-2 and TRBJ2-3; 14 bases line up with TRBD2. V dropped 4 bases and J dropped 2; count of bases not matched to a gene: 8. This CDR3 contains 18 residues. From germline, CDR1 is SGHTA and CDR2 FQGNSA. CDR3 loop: CASSSRGLAGGITDTQYF. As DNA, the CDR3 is TGTGCCAGCAGCTCCCGTGGACTAGCGGGGGGCATCACAGATACGCAGTATTTT. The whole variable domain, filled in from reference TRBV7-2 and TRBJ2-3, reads GAGVSQSPSNKVTEKGKDVELRCDPISGHTALYWYRQSLGQGLEFLIYFQGNSAPDKSGLPSDRFSAERTGGSVSTLTIQRTQQEDSAVYLCASSSRGLAGGITDTQYFGPGTRLTVL.

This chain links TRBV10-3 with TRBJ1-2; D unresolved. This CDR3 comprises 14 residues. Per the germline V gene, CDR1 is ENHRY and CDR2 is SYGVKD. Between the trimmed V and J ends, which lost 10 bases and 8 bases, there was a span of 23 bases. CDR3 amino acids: CATAVGLQSGGYTF. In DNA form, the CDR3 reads TGTGCCACCGCCGTTGGACTTCAAAGTGGGGGCTACACCTTC.

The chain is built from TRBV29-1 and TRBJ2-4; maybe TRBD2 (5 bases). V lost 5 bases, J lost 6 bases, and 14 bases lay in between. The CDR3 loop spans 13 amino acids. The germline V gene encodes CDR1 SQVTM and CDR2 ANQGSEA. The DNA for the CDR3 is TGCAGCGTTTTGGACTCCCACGTAAACATTCAGTACTTC. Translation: CSVLDSHVNIQYF.